This T cell receptor (beta chain) was found in a study of cytomegalovirus exposure and HLA in healthy donors. The PCR contained 60 Vbeta and 13 Jbeta primers. Libraries were prepared by immunoSEQ multiplex PCR; TCRdb keeps only in-frame clonotypes and omits some of them. The table records 65,000 or so clones, 62% of them present only once. V gave up 4 bases and J gave up 6 bases; unmatched junction bases: 12. Germline assignment: CDR1 SGHNT and CDR2 YYREEE (reference sequence). CDR3 length equals 15 residues. Sequenced sample: PBMCs. The chain recombines TRBV5-4 with TRBJ1-2, with TRBD1 matching over 7 bases. The sequence came from a man in his thirties or forties in good health and CMV-seronegative. The CDR3 DNA is TGTGCCAGCAGCCTACTCCCGGAGGGGGCGGATGGCTACACCTTC. Translation: CASSLLPEGADGYTF.